The source of this T cell receptor beta chain is a study of tumor and adjacent non-tumor tissue in lung cancer. Across the whole study: Aged about 31 to 85 years, patients included 10 men and several women with stage I to III disease. Each sample yielded 3.9 million or so productive TCRbeta reads on average.

Worth noting for this clonotype: Its antigen is unidentified.

CDR3 length: 16 amino acids. Trimming cost V 3 bases and J 12 bases; bases outside gene matches: 19. Per the germline V gene, CDR1 is DFQATT and CDR2 is SNEGSKA (reference sequence). The template was RNA from unsorted bulk tissue. More than 3 cm separated this lung sample from the edge of the tumor. A modified ARM-PCR protocol with three rounds of nested PCR amplified TCRbeta. TCRdb processed the multiplex PCR reads anew with MiXCR; each CDR3 protein has one entry. The table shows almost 75,000 distinct CDR3 sequences, with around 70% occurring only once. Findings and limits, study-wide: TCR diversity was significantly greater in tumor than normal lung tissue.

This TCR derives from a woman in her 50s with non-small cell lung cancer. The genes are TRBV20-1 and TRBJ1-5; TRBD1 matches 8 bases. Specimen: distant non-tumor lung tissue. The CDR3 reads CSASRTGGAGNRRQHF. The CDR3 DNA reads TGCAGTGCTAGCAGAACAGGGGGAGCGGGCAATCGGCGCCAGCATTTT.